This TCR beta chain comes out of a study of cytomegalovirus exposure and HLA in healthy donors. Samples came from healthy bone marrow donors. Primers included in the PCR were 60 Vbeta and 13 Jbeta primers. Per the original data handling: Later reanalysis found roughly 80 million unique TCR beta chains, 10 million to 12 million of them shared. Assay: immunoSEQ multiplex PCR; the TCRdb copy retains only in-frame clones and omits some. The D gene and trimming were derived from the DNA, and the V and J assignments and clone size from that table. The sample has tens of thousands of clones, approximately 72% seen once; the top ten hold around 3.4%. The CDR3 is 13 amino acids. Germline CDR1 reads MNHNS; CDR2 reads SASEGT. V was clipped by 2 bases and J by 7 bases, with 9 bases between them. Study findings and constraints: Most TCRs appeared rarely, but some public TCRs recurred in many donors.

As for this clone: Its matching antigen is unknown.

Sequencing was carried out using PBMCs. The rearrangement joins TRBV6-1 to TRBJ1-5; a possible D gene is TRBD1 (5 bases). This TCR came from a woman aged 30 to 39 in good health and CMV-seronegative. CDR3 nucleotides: TGTGCCAGCAGTGAAACCGGGGGACAGCCCCAGCATTTT. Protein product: CASSETGGQPQHF.